Reported below is one T cell receptor beta chain. The sample belongs to a study of T cells in Graves' hyperthyroidism and ophthalmopathy. Overall study context: Blood was drawn when the patient was first diagnosed and still untreated.

Trimming removed 4 bases at V and 10 bases at J, with 11 bases between. CDR1 SQVTM and CDR2 ANQGSEA come from the germline V gene. There are 10 residues in the CDR3. No progression to ophthalmopathy during 18 months of follow-up defined stable disease. Template material for amplifying TCR beta CDR3 regions consisted of RNA transcripts. An initial round of RT-PCR targeting the TCR CDR3 relied on the HTBI primer set. TCRdb ran MiXCR on the multiplex PCR reads and lists one entry per CDR3 protein. In the table there are 400,000 to 600,000 distinct CDR3 sequences, around 21% of which are singletons. The TCR sequence derives from a young man with Graves' hyperthyroidism. The sequencing input was blood. The chain uses TRBV29-1 and TRBJ2-7; D may be TRBD1 (6 bases). The CDR3 is CSVVWTDQYF. For the CDR3, the DNA is TGCAGCGTTGTCTGGACAGATCAGTACTTC.